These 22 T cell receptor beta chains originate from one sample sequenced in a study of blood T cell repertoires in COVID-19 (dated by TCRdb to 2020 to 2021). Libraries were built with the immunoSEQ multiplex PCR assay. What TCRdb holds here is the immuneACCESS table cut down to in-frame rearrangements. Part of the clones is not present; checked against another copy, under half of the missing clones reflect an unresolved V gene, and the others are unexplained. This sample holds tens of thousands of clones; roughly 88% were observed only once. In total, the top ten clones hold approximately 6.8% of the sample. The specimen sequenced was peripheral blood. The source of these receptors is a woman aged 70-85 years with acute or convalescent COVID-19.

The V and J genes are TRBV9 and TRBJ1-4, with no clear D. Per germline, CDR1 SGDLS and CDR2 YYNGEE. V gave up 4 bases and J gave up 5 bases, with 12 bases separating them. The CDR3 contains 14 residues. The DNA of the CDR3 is TGTGCCAGCAGCCAGGACGGAGGGAATGAAAAACTGTTTTTT. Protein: CASSQDGGNEKLFF.

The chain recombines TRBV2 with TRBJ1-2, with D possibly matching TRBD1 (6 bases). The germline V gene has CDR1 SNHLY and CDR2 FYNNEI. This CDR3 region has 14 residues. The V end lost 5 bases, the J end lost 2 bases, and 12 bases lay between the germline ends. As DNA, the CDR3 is TGTGCCAGCAGTTTTTTTACAGGGAACTATGGCTACACCTTC. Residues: CASSFFTGNYGYTF.

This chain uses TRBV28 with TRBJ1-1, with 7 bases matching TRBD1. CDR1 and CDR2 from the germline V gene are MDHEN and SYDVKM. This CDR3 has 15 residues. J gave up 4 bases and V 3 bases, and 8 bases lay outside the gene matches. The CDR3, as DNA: TGTGCCAGCAGTTTCGACAGGGATTGGGTCACTGAAGCTTTCTTT. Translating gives CASSFDRDWVTEAFF.

The CDR3 region has the DNA TGTGCCAGCAGCCCCGGGCCGCCGGGGGGGGAAGCTTTCTTT. Residues: CASSPGPPGGEAFF. The chain couples TRBV6-5 to TRBJ1-1; D may be TRBD1 (5 bases). Germline CDR1 is MNHEY and CDR2 is SVGAGI. The CDR3 covers 14 residues. V lost 6 bases to trimming and J lost 8 bases, with 19 bases between them.

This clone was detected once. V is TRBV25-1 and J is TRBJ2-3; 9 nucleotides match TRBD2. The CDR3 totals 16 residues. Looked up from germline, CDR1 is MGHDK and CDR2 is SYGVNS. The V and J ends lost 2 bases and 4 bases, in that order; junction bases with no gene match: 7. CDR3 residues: CASSEGSGGAADTQYF. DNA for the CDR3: TGTGCCAGCAGTGAAGGTAGCGGGGGAGCCGCAGATACGCAGTATTTT.

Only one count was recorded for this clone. This CDR3 reads CASREGRVVDEQYF. The DNA of the CDR3 is TGTGCCAGCCGAGAAGGGAGGGTAGTGGACGAGCAGTACTTC. The gene calls are TRBV25-1 and TRBJ2-7; 7 bases are a match to TRBD2. Germline CDR1 reads MGHDK; CDR2 reads SYGVNS. Trimming took 8 bases from V and 5 from J; bases not matched to a gene: 12. The CDR3 covers 14 residues.

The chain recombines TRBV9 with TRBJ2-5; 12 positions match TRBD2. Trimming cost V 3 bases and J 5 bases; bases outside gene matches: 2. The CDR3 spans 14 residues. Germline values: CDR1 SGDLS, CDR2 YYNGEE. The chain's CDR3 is CASSGLAGEETQYF. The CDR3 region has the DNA TGTGCCAGCAGCGGACTAGCGGGAGAGGAGACCCAGTACTTC.

DNA of the CDR3: TGTGCCAGCAGCCTTGGGAGGGGGGGATCCTACGAGCAGTACTTC. This sequence encodes CASSLGRGGSYEQYF. This sequence joins TRBV2 and TRBJ2-7; possibly TRBD2 for D (7 bases). Deletions cut 6 bases from V and 1 base from J, with 16 bases between. From germline, CDR1 is SNHLY and CDR2 FYNNEI. The CDR3 extends over 15 amino acids.

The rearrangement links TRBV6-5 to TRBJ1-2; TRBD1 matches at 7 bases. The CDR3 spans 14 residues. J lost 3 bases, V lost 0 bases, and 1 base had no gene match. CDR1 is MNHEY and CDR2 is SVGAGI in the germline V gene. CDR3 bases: TGTGCCAGCAGTTACTCCCAGGGGGACTATGGCTACACCTTC. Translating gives CASSYSQGDYGYTF.

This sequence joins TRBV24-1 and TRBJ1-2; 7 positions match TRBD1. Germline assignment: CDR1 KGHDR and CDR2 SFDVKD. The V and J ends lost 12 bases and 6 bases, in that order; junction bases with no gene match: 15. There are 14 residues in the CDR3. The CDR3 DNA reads TGTGCCGCACGGTGGGGACAGTACTTTAATGGCTACACCTTC. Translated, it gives CAARWGQYFNGYTF.

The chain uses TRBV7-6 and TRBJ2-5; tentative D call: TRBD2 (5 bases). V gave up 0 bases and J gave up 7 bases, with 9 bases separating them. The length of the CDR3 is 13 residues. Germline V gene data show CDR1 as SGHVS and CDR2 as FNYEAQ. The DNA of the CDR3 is TGTGCCAGCAGCTTAGCTGGGAGTGGGACCCAGTACTTC. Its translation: CASSLAGSGTQYF.

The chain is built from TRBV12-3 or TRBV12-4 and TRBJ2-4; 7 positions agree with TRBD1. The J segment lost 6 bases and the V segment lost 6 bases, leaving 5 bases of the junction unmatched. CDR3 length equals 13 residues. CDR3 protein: CASSRDSLNIQYF. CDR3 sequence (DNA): TGTGCCAGCAGCAGGGACAGCCTAAACATTCAGTACTTC.

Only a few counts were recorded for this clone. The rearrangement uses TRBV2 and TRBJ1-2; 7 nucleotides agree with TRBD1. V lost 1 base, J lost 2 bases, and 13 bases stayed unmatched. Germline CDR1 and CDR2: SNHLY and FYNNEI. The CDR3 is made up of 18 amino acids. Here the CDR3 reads CASSEVRTIGTVNYGYTF. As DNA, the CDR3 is TGTGCCAGCAGTGAAGTGAGGACCATTGGGACAGTAAACTATGGCTACACCTTC.

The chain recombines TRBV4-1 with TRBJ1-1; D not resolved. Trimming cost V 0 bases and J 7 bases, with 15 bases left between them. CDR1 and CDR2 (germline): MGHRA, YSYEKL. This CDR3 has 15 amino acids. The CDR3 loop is CASSQEVSGLVEAFF. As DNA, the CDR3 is TGCGCCAGCAGCCAAGAGGTAAGCGGGCTGGTTGAAGCTTTCTTT.

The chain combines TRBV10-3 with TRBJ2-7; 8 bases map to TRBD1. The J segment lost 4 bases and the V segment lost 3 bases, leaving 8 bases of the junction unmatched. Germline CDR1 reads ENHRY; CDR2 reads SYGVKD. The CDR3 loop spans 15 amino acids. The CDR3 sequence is CAISEPAGGIYEQYF. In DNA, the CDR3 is TGTGCCATCAGTGAACCGGCAGGGGGCATATACGAGCAGTACTTC.

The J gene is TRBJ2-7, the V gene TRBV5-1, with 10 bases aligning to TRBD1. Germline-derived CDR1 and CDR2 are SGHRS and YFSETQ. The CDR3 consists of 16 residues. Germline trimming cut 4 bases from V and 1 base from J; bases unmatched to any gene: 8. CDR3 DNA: TGCGCCAGCAGCGTAGACAGGGGGCAGTCGTCCTACGAGCAGTACTTC. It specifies CASSVDRGQSSYEQYF.

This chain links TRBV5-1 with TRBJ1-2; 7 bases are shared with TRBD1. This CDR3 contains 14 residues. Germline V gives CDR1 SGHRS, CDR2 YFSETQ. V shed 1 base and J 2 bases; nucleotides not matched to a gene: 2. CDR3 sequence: CASSLIRGNYGYTF. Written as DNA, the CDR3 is TGCGCCAGCAGCTTGATCAGGGGGAACTATGGCTACACCTTC.

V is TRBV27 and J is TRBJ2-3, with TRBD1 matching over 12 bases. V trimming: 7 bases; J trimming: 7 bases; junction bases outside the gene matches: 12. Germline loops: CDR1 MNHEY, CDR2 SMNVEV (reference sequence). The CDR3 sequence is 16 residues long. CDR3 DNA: TGTGCCAGCACGCGGCCCGGGACAGGGGGCGCAAATACGCAGTATTTT. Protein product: CASTRPGTGGANTQYF.

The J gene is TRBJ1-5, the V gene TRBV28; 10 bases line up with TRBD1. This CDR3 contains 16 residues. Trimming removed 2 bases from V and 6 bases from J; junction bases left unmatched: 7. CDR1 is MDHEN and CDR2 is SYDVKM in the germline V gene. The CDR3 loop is CASSLGRRTGGQPQHF. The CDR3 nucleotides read TGTGCCAGCAGTTTAGGCCGGCGGACAGGGGGTCAGCCCCAGCATTTT. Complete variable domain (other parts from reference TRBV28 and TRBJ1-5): DVKVTQSSRYLVKRTGEKVFLECVQDMDHENMFWYRQDPGLGLRLIYFSYDVKMKEKGDIPEGYSVSREKKERFSLILESASTNQTSMYLCASSLGRRTGGQPQHFGDGTRLSIL.

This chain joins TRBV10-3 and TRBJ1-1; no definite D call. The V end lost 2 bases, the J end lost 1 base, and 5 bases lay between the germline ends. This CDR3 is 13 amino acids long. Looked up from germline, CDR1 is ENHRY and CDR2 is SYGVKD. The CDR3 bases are TGTGCCATCAGTGAGGACTGGAACACTGAAGCTTTCTTT. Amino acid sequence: CAISEDWNTEAFF.

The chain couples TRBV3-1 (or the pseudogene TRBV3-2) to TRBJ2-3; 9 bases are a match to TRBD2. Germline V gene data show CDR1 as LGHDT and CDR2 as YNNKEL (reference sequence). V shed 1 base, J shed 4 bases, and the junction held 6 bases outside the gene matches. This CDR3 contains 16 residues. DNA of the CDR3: TGTGCCAGCAGCCAAGGGGCAGCGGGGGGCCCAGATACGCAGTATTTT. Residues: CASSQGAAGGPDTQYF.

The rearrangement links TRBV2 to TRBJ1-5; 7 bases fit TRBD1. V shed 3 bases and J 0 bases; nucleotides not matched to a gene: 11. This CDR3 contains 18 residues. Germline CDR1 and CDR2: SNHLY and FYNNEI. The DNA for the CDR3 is TGTGCCAGCAGTGATGCGGACAGGAGCCGGAATAGCAATCAGCCCCAGCATTTT. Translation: CASSDADRSRNSNQPQHF.